A single sample is the source of the 19 T cell receptor beta chains below, sequenced in a study of blood T cell repertoires in COVID-19. TCRdb keeps only in-frame clones here, not all; method: immunoSEQ multiplex PCR. The sample carries roughly 260,000 clones, about 93% recorded once. Sequencing was carried out using PBMCs or T cells enriched from blood (not recorded which). Receptors originate from a woman between 18 and 29 years old who had recovered from COVID-19.

The V call is TRBV3-1 (or the pseudogene TRBV3-2), the J call TRBJ1-2; D might be TRBD1 (5 bases). CDR1 LGHDT and CDR2 YNNKEL come from the germline V gene (reference sequence). CDR3 length: 13 amino acids. Trimming took off 3 bases at V and 7 bases at J, with 12 bases between the two ends. CDR3 residues: CASSHGTYGGYTF. CDR3 bases: TGTGCCAGCAGCCACGGGACTTACGGTGGCTACACCTTC.

This clone was found once. J is TRBJ2-5 and V is TRBV24-1, with D possibly being TRBD2 (6 bases). The CDR3 extends over 16 amino acids. V was shortened by 3 bases and J by 2 bases, with 15 bases between the two germline ends. Germline CDR1 reads KGHDR; CDR2 reads SFDVKD. CDR3 in DNA: TGTGCCACCAGTGATCCCGGAGGGGACCGACAAGAGACCCAGTACTTC. Protein sequence: CATSDPGGDRQETQYF.

This chain uses TRBV6-5 with TRBJ1-2; TRBD1 matches 7 bases. The J segment lost 5 bases and the V segment lost 4 bases, leaving 4 bases of the junction unmatched. The CDR3 runs to 13 residues. Germline CDR1 and CDR2: MNHEY and SVGAGI. CDR3 loop: CASSFRGWYGYTF. The CDR3 nucleotides read TGTGCCAGCAGTTTCAGGGGGTGGTATGGCTACACCTTC.

The V gene is TRBV6-5, the J gene TRBJ2-7; 11 nucleotides agree with TRBD2. After removal of 4 bases from V and 4 bases from J, the junction contained 6 bases not matched to a gene. Germline V lookup: CDR1 MNHEY, CDR2 SVGAGI. The length of the CDR3 is 15 residues. The CDR3 region has the DNA TGTGCCAGCAGTTGGGAGACTAGCGGGATTTACGAGCAGTACTTC. Translation gives CASSWETSGIYEQYF.

CDR3 loop: CASSTTGSDYYGYTF. The CDR3 nucleotides are TGCGCCAGCAGCACGACAGGGTCGGACTACTATGGCTACACCTTC. The J gene is TRBJ1-2, the V gene TRBV5-1; 7 bases agree with TRBD1. Trimming cost V 4 bases and J 3 bases; bases outside gene matches: 9. Germline V gives CDR1 SGHRS, CDR2 YFSETQ. The CDR3 sequence is 15 residues long.

V is TRBV19 and J is TRBJ2-5; 8 positions agree with TRBD1. Germline CDR1 is LNHDA and CDR2 is SQIVND (reference sequence). V dropped 4 bases and J dropped 7; count of bases not matched to a gene: 14. This CDR3 is built from 16 residues. CDR3 in DNA: TGTGCCAGTAGTAGCAGGACAGGGTACGGACTTGGGACCCAGTACTTC. This translates into CASSSRTGYGLGTQYF.

This clone was detected only once. This rearrangement joins TRBV24-1 to TRBJ2-5; the match to TRBD1 covers 7 bases. CDR1 is KGHDR and CDR2 is SFDVKD in the germline V gene. The CDR3 loop spans 15 amino acids. The V and J ends lost 0 bases and 1 base, in that order; junction bases with no gene match: 1. CDR3 region: CATSDLRTGQETQYF. The CDR3 region has the DNA TGTGCCACCAGTGATTTGCGGACAGGCCAAGAGACCCAGTACTTC.

V and J are TRBV6-2 or TRBV6-3 and TRBJ1-2; D is undetermined. V lost 4 bases to trimming and J lost 6 bases, with 9 bases between them. This CDR3 is 12 amino acids long. CDR1 and CDR2 (germline): MNHEY, SVGEGT. The CDR3 loop is CASSFGGHGYTF. The CDR3 DNA sequence: TGTGCCAGCAGTTTCGGAGGGCATGGCTACACCTTC.

This CDR3 reads CASSPRLLAGFTSGGSPLHF. CDR3 bases: TGTGCCAGCAGCCCCAGACTCTTGGCAGGGTTCACCTCGGGCGGATCACCCCTCCACTTT. The rearrangement uses TRBV3-1 (or the pseudogene TRBV3-2) and TRBJ1-6; D might be TRBD1 (5 bases). The CDR3 is made up of 20 amino acids. Germline V gene lookup returns CDR1 LGHDT and CDR2 YNNKEL (reference sequence). The germline V and J ends were trimmed by 4 bases and 10 bases, with 32 bases remaining between them.

The chain employs TRBV21-1 and TRBJ1-5. TRBV21-1 is a pseudogene. The CDR3 is made up of 17 amino acids. Here the CDR3 reads CASSKGGRDYSNQPQHF. DNA of the CDR3: TGTGCCAGCAGCAAAGGGGGCCGGGACTATAGCAATCAGCCCCAGCATTTT.

The V and J genes are TRBV7-2 and TRBJ2-2; TRBD1 is a possible D gene (5 bases). Between the trimmed V and J ends, which lost 2 bases and 6 bases, there was a span of 13 bases. The germline V gene has CDR1 SGHTA and CDR2 FQGNSA. The CDR3 covers 15 residues. The CDR3: CASSLFRRAAGELFF. CDR3 DNA: TGTGCCAGCAGCTTATTTCGCAGGGCGGCCGGGGAGCTGTTTTTT.

The V gene is TRBV4-2, the J gene TRBJ1-5; D is ambiguous. CDR1 LGHNA and CDR2 YNFKEQ come from the germline V gene. There are 15 residues in the CDR3. Trimming pared 0 bases from V and 4 bases from J, leaving 10 bases between. The CDR3 sequence: CASSQEALRNQPQHF. CDR3 DNA sequence: TGTGCCAGCAGCCAAGAAGCCCTCAGGAATCAGCCCCAGCATTTT.

The chain employs TRBV28 and TRBJ2-7, with 10 bases lining up with TRBD1. V dropped 6 bases and J dropped 5; count of bases not matched to a gene: 7. The germline V gene encodes CDR1 MDHEN and CDR2 SYDVKM. The CDR3 is 14 amino acids. Written as DNA, the CDR3 is TGTGCCAGCAGCACCGGGACAGGGGTCAACGAGCAGTACTTC. It codes for CASSTGTGVNEQYF.

This chain joins TRBV7-8 and TRBJ1-1; D remains ambiguous. V was pared by 5 bases and J by 5 bases, with 12 bases between. This CDR3 contains 13 residues. The germline CDR1 and CDR2 sequences are SGHVS and FQNEAQ. The CDR3 is CASSSNRRTEAFF. The CDR3 DNA sequence: TGTGCCAGCAGCAGCAACCGGAGAACTGAAGCTTTCTTT.

The V and J genes are TRBV13 and TRBJ2-7, with 10 bases that match TRBD1. The CDR3 has 15 residues. Germline V CDR1 and CDR2: PRHDT, FYEKMQ (reference sequence). Germline trimming cut 4 bases from V and 3 bases from J; bases unmatched to any gene: 6. This CDR3 is CASSSRTGGYYEQYF. CDR3 DNA sequence: TGTGCCAGCAGCTCCCGGACAGGGGGATACTACGAGCAGTACTTC.

A few counts support this clone. V usage is TRBV10-3 and J usage is TRBJ1-1; the D is unclear. Germline-derived CDR1 and CDR2 are ENHRY and SYGVKD. The CDR3 totals 13 residues. Trimming removed 2 bases from V and 1 base from J, with 5 bases in between. The CDR3 loop is CAISETENTEAFF. CDR3 nucleotides: TGTGCCATCAGTGAGACTGAGAACACTGAAGCTTTCTTT.

The rearrangement links TRBV18 to TRBJ1-4, with a tentative D call TRBD1 (5 bases). V was shortened by 1 base and J by 0 bases, with 12 bases between the two germline ends. Germline V gene data show CDR1 as KGHSH and CDR2 as LQKENI. The CDR3 consists of 17 residues. CDR3 DNA: TGTGCCAGCTCACCACTCAAACAGGCTTCAACTAATGAAAAACTGTTTTTT. It yields the protein CASSPLKQASTNEKLFF.

The rearrangement links TRBV11-2 to TRBJ2-3; D might be TRBD1 (6 bases). The CDR3 is 17 residues long. The V gene lost 5 bases and the J gene lost 2 bases, with 20 bases spanning the gap. The germline V gene has CDR1 SGHAT and CDR2 FQNNGV. The CDR3 sequence: CASSLRGTSRYTDTQYF. DNA for the CDR3: TGTGCCAGCAGCCTCAGGGGAACGTCTCGATACACAGATACGCAGTATTTT.

The chain combines TRBV11-3 with TRBJ2-1; 7 positions agree with TRBD1. This CDR3 is built from 14 residues. CDR1 and CDR2 (germline): SGHNT, YENEEA. V shed 5 bases and J 5 bases; nucleotides not matched to a gene: 6. CDR3 sequence (DNA): TGTGCCAGCAGCACCGGACAGGATAACAATGAGCAGTTCTTC. As protein: CASSTGQDNNEQFF.